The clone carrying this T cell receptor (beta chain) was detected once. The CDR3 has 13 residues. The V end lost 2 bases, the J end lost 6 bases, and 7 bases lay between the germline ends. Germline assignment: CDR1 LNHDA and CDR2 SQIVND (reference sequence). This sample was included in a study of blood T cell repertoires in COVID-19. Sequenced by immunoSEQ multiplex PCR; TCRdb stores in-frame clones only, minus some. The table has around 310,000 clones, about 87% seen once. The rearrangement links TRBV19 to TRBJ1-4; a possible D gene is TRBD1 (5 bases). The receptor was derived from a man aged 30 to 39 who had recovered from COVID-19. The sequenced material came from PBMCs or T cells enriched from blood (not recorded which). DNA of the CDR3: TGTGCCAGTAGTATAACACAGGATGAAAAACTGTTTTTT. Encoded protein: CASSITQDEKLFF.